This T cell receptor (beta chain) comes out of a study of blood T cell repertoires in COVID-19. Study-level background: Material from acute and convalescent COVID-19 was sourced from the United States, Italy and Spain.

The age range of participants was about 18 to 95 years, with residence in around 22 US areas. Participant-given clinical history determined each cohort assignment. In the original analysis: Estimates of nucleated cell counts were drawn from the amplification of reference gene primers. Profiling relied on immunoSEQ multiplex PCR, and the TCRdb table lists in-frame clones only, not all of them. For V, J and clone size, that table is used; D and trimming come from the DNA. The table includes fewer than 200,000 clones, around four fifths detected once. The receptor was isolated from a woman aged 45 to 65 who had recovered from COVID-19. Sequencing was done on a sample of PBMCs or T cells enriched from blood (not recorded which).

CDR3 bases: TGTGCCAGCAGCCACAGGGGGACTAGCGGGAAGGTTGAGCAGTTCTTC. Its protein is CASSHRGTSGKVEQFF. The genes are TRBV3-1 (or the pseudogene TRBV3-2) and TRBJ2-1, with 13 positions matching TRBD2. This CDR3 contains 16 residues. V lost 3 bases and J lost 9; bases outside the gene matches: 8. Germline lookup yields CDR1 LGHDT and CDR2 YNNKEL (reference sequence).